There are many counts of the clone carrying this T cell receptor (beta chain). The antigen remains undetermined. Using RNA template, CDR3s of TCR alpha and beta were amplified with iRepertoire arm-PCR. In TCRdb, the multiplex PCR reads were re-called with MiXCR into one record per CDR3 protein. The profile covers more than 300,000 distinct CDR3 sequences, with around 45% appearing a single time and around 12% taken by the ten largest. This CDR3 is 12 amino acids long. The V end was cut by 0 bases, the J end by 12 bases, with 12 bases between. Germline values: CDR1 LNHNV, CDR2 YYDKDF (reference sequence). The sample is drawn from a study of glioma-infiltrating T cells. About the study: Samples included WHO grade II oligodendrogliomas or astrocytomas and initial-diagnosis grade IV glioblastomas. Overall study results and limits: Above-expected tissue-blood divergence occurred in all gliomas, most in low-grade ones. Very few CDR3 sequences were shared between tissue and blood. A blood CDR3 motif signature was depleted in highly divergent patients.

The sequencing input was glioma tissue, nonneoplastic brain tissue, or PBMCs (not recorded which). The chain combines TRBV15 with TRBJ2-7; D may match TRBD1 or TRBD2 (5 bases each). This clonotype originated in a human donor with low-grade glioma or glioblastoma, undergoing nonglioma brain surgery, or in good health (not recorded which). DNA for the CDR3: TGTGCCACCAGCAGAGATTCTCAGGGACGGTACTTC. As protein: CATSRDSQGRYF.